The rows below give T cell receptor beta chains drawn from one sample of a study of cytomegalovirus exposure and HLA in healthy donors. The repertoire was sequenced with immunoSEQ multiplex PCR; TCRdb's copy has only in-frame clones and lacks some. The table includes 100,000 to 150,000 clones, approximately 79% detected once. Sequenced input: PBMCs. These receptors all stem from a man aged 25 to 45 in good health and CMV-seronegative. Each CDR3 is given with its conserved first and last residue. Fields, in order: V gene, D gene, J gene, clone size, CDR3 DNA, CDR3 protein. D genes are given only for firm matches. A row's size may be missing; if present it is once, few, many or a size class.

TRBV4-3,TRBD2,TRBJ2-7,-,TGCGCCAGCAGCCGGGGGGGCGAGCAGTACTTC,CASSRGGEQYF
TRBV2,TRBD1,TRBJ2-5,-,TGTGCCAGCAGTGGGACAGGGTGGGAGGCCCAGTACTTC,CASSGTGWEAQYF
TRBV4-2,-,TRBJ2-5,-,TGTGCCAGCAGCCGAAGGACCCCGGCAGGGTATGGGCAAGAGGCCCAGTACTTC,CASSRRTPAGYGQEAQYF
TRBV6-1,TRBD1,TRBJ1-6,few,TGTGCCAGCACCACAGGGGGCAGAAATTCACCCCTCCACTTT,CASTTGGRNSPLHF
TRBV27,TRBD1,TRBJ2-5,once,TGTGCCAGCCGGAGGGACAGGGGAGAGACCCAGTACTTC,CASRRDRGETQYF
TRBV6-6,-,TRBJ1-1,few,TGTGCCAGCAGTTACCACTCGCGGGCCCCCCCTGAAGCTTTCTTT,CASSYHSRAPPEAFF
TRBV6-1,-,TRBJ1-5,-,TGTGCCAGCAGTGAGTGGCGGGGAGGGGGTCAGCCCCAGCATTTT,CASSEWRGGGQPQHF
TRBV7-8,TRBD1,TRBJ1-3,-,TGTGCCAGCAGCCTACGCCGGGACAGGGGTTTTAATGGAAACACCATATATTTT,CASSLRRDRGFNGNTIYF
TRBV7-8,TRBD2,TRBJ2-7,once,TGTGCCAGCAGCTTAGATCTAGCGGGGGGACACTACGAGCAGTACTTC,CASSLDLAGGHYEQYF
TRBV6-6,-,TRBJ1-1,-,TGTGCCAGCAGCCAACCTGGGGCAGACAACACTGAAGCTTTCTTT,CASSQPGADNTEAFF
TRBV7-2,TRBD2,TRBJ2-7,-,TGTGCCAGCAGCCGATGGAGCGGGGGGGCCGTAAACGAGCAGTACTTC,CASSRWSGGAVNEQYF
TRBV2,-,TRBJ2-3,-,TGTGCCAGCTACTACCAACACACAGATACGCAGTATTTT,CASYYQHTDTQYF
TRBV5-1,TRBD1,TRBJ2-1,-,TGCGCCAGCAGTTCCCGGACAGGGGGTACGAATGAGCAGTTCTTC,CASSSRTGGTNEQFF
TRBV2,-,TRBJ2-1,few,TGTGCCAGCAGGCCGGGTTCAGGGTACAATGAGCAGTTCTTC,CASRPGSGYNEQFF
TRBV19,-,TRBJ1-1,-,TGTGCCAGTAGTGCCTCCTATAGCCCCTTCCTGGCTTTCTTT,CASSASYSPFLAFF
TRBV6-1,-,TRBJ2-7,-,TGTGCCGGGACCACTACAGGGAGTAATTACGAGCAGTACTTC,CAGTTTGSNYEQYF
TRBV2,-,TRBJ2-3,-,TGTGCCAGCGGGGGGACCAGCACAGATACGCAGTATTTT,CASGGTSTDTQYF
TRBV6-1,TRBD1,TRBJ1-1,-,TGTGCCAGCAGTGATTCCACAGGGGCGGACACTGAAGCTTTCTTT,CASSDSTGADTEAFF
TRBV7-9,TRBD1,TRBJ1-1,few,TGTGCCAGCAGCTTAGCAGGGACAGGGACTGAAGCTTTCTTT,CASSLAGTGTEAFF
TRBV6-5,TRBD2,TRBJ2-2,-,TGTGCCGTCAGGAACGGGGGGGCAAACACCGGGGAGCTGTTTTTT,CAVRNGGANTGELFF
TRBV30,-,TRBJ2-7,-,TGTGCCTGGAGCCCACAGGGCCTTTACGAGCAGTACTTC,CAWSPQGLYEQYF
TRBV6-1,TRBD1,TRBJ1-4,-,TGTGCCAGTCGGGGACAGGGTAAGGGAAAACTGTTTTTT,CASRGQGKGKLFF
TRBV4-2,TRBD1,TRBJ2-6,-,TGTGCCAGCAGCCAAGGGGGGACAGGTGGGGCCAACGTCCTGACTTTC,CASSQGGTGGANVLTF
TRBV5-1,TRBD2,TRBJ2-3,-,TGCGCCAGCAGCTGGGGACTAGCGGACTCAGATACGCAGTATTTT,CASSWGLADSDTQYF
TRBV5-1,-,TRBJ2-1,few,TGTGCCAGCAGATGGGGGGGGCAGGCCTACAATGAGCAGTTCTTC,CASRWGGQAYNEQFF
TRBV5-1,-,TRBJ2-4,-,TGCGCCAGCAGCTTGGGGGCAGGGCTTACAACCGTCTTGGACATTCAGTACTTC,CASSLGAGLTTVLDIQYF
TRBV18,TRBD2,TRBJ2-3,-,TGTGCCAGCTCACCACGGACTAGCGGGGGGCCAAGCACAGATACGCAGTATTTT,CASSPRTSGGPSTDTQYF
TRBV6-6,-,TRBJ1-3,few,TGTGCCAGCAGTTCGGGGGAGCACTCTGGAAACACCATATATTTT,CASSSGEHSGNTIYF
TRBV7-7,TRBD1,TRBJ2-7,-,TGTGCTAGCAGCTTAGATGGACAGGCTCTCCAACACGAGCAGTACTTC,CASSLDGQALQHEQYF
TRBV4-2,-,TRBJ1-2,-,TGTGCCAGCAGCCCTTATAATAACTATGGCTACACCTTC,CASSPYNNYGYTF
TRBV28,TRBD1,TRBJ2-5,-,TGTGCCAGCAGTCACGGGACAGTCTTTGGCCAAGAGACCCAGTACTTC,CASSHGTVFGQETQYF
TRBV5-1,-,TRBJ1-6,-,TGCGCCAGCAGCTTGGATTGGGAGGGGTATTCACCCCTCCACTTT,CASSLDWEGYSPLHF
TRBV5-4,-,TRBJ2-5,-,TGTGCCAGCAGCGCGGACTCTTCCTGGCCCCAAGAGACCCAGTACTTC,CASSADSSWPQETQYF
TRBV5-6,-,TRBJ2-5,-,TGTGCCAGCAGCTCAACCAAGGAGGAGGAGACCCAGTACTTC,CASSSTKEEETQYF
TRBV5-1,TRBD2,TRBJ2-3,-,TGCGCCAGCAGCTTTCTAGCGGGGGTCCCAGATACGCAGTATTTT,CASSFLAGVPDTQYF
TRBV9,-,TRBJ2-7,-,TGTGCCAGCAGCGTAGTAGGCGGGAAGCAGTACTTC,CASSVVGGKQYF
TRBV2,-,TRBJ1-2,-,TGTGCCAGCAGTTCGACCCTTCAGCGAGACTATGGCTACACCTTC,CASSSTLQRDYGYTF
TRBV7-9,-,TRBJ2-7,-,TGTTCCAGCAGCCCCGGGGCCGGGGGTTTCGAGCAGTACTTC,CSSSPGAGGFEQYF
TRBV2,TRBD1,TRBJ2-3,-,TGTGCCAGCCAGGGGACAGGCCGATTAGCAGATACGCAGTATTTT,CASQGTGRLADTQYF
TRBV11-2,-,TRBJ1-1,-,TGTGCCAGCAGCCAGACAGAAGCTTTCTTT,CASSQTEAFF
TRBV28,-,TRBJ1-1,-,TGTGCCAGCACCCTTAGCGGTCAGCGGGTGAACACTGAAGCTTTCTTT,CASTLSGQRVNTEAFF
TRBV5-5,-,TRBJ1-2,few,TGTGCCAGCAGCTTAGCCGGGTATTACTACACCTTC,CASSLAGYYYTF
TRBV19,-,TRBJ2-7,-,TGTGCCAGTAGTTCAGGTTACGTTTACGAGCAGTACTTC,CASSSGYVYEQYF
TRBV28,TRBD1,TRBJ2-2,-,TGTGCCAGCAGACCGACAGGGCTCGTCCCCGGGGAGCTGTTTTTT,CASRPTGLVPGELFF
TRBV7-9,TRBD1,TRBJ1-2,once,TGTGCCAGCAGCCCACCGACAGGGAAGAACTATGGCTACACCTTC,CASSPPTGKNYGYTF